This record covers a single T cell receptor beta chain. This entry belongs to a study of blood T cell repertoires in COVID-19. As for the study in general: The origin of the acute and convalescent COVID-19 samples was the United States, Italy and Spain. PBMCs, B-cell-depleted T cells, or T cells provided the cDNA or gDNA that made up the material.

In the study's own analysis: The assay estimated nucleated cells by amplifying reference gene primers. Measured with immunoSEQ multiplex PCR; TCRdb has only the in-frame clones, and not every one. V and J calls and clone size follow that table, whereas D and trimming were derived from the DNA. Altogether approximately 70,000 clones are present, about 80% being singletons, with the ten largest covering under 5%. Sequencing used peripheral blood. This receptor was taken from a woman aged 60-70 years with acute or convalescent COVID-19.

This CDR3 is CATSDLLPSRGILYEQYF. As DNA, the CDR3 is TGTGCCACCAGTGATTTGCTTCCAAGCCGGGGGATACTCTACGAGCAGTACTTC. The chain combines TRBV24-1 with TRBJ2-7, with a tentative D call TRBD2 (6 bases). Trimming shortened V by 0 bases and J by 3 bases, and 20 bases separated the two germline ends. The germline CDR1 and CDR2 sequences are KGHDR and SFDVKD. The CDR3 is 18 residues long.